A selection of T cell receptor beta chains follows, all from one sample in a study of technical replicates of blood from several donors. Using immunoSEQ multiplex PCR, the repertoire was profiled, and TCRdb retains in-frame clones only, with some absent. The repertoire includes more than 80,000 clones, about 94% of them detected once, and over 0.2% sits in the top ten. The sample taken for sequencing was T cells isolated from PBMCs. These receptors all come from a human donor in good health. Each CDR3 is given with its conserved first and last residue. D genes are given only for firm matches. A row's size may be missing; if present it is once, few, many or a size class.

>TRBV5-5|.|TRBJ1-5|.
CASSLVGLNQPQHF
TGTGCCAGCAGCTTGGTGGGACTAAATCAGCCCCAGCATTTT
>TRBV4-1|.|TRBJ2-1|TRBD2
CASSQRGLPGLDLDEQFF
TGCGCCAGCAGCCAACGTGGCTTACCGGGACTAGATCTCGATGAGCAGTTCTTC
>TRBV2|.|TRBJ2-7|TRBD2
CASRRTSGDEQYF
TGTGCCAGCAGGAGGACTAGCGGGGACGAGCAGTACTTC
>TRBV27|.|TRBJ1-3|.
CASRRGDGNTIYF
TGTGCCAGCAGACGGGGGGATGGAAACACCATATATTTT
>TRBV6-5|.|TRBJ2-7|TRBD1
CASSLTGDREQYF
TGTGCCAGCAGCCTCACAGGGGATCGCGAGCAGTACTTC
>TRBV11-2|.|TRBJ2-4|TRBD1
CASSLDGWTGSAKNIQYF
TGTGCCAGCAGCTTAGATGGTTGGACAGGCTCAGCCAAAAACATTCAGTACTTC
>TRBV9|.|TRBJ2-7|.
CASSGGGTSYEQYF
TGTGCCAGCAGCGGGGGGGGCACCTCCTACGAGCAGTACTTC
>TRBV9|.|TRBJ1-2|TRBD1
CASSAPGSGTGRNYGYTF
TGTGCCAGCAGCGCCCCCGGCTCGGGGACAGGGCGAAACTATGGCTACACCTTC
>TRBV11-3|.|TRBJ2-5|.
CASSLGGDQETQYF
TGTGCCAGCAGCTTAGGCGGGGACCAAGAGACCCAGTACTTC
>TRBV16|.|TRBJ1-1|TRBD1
CASSPDRGLMVDTEAFF
TGTGCCAGCAGTCCCGACAGGGGGTTAATGGTGGACACTGAAGCTTTCTTT
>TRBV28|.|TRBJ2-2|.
CASSLGLSGMGGELFF
TGTGCCAGCAGCCTGGGACTTTCGGGGATGGGCGGGGAGCTGTTTTTT
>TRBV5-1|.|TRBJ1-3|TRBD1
CASSLGQGANTIYF
TGCGCCAGCAGCTTGGGACAGGGGGCAAACACCATATATTTT
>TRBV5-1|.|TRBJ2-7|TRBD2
CASRQGLAYEQYF
TGCGCCAGCAGACAAGGACTAGCCTACGAGCAGTACTTC
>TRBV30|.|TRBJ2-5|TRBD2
CAWTGSGGAFPPVQETQYF
TGTGCCTGGACGGGAAGCGGGGGGGCCTTCCCGCCCGTACAAGAGACCCAGTACTTC
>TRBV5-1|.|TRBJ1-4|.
CASSGTRILGREKLFF
TGCGCCAGCAGCGGGACACGGATCTTAGGGCGAGAAAAACTGTTTTTT
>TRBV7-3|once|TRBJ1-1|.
CASSLTLVQEAFF
TGTGCCAGCAGCTTAACTCTAGTGCAGGAAGCTTTCTTT
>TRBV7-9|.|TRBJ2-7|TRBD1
CASSHPRSGTGSYEQYF
TGTGCCAGCAGCCACCCCCGATCCGGGACAGGGTCATACGAGCAGTACTTC
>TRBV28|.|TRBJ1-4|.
CASSRPEEKLFF
TGTGCCAGCAGCCGCCCAGAAGAAAAACTGTTTTTT
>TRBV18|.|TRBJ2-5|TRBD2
CASSPGVFDERGPRRSQYF
TGTGCCAGCTCACCAGGGGTGTTCGATGAGCGGGGACCTCGCCGATCCCAGTACTTC
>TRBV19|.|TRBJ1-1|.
CASSGGGVDEAFF
TGTGCCAGTAGCGGCGGGGGGGTAGATGAAGCTTTCTTT
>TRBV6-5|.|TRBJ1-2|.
CASSSNRDIANYGYTF
TGTGCCAGCAGTTCAAATCGAGATATAGCTAACTATGGCTACACCTTC
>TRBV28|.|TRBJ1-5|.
CASSLFRAKGHQPQHF
TGTGCCAGCAGTTTATTCAGGGCCAAGGGCCATCAGCCCCAGCATTTT
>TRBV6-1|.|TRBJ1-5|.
CASSESSYSNQPQHF
TGTGCCAGCAGTGAATCGAGTTATAGCAATCAGCCCCAGCATTTT